These 32 T cell receptor beta chains came from one sample sequenced in a study of cytomegalovirus exposure and HLA in healthy donors (dated by TCRdb to between 2016 and 2019). The method was the immunoSEQ multiplex PCR assay. For the multiplex PCR, a mixture combining 60 forward primers for TCR Vbeta segments and 13 reverse primers for TCR Jbeta segments was used. TCRdb carries this immuneACCESS record with in-frame sequences only. Its versions omit some clonotypes, under half of them owing to an unresolved V gene in the studies checked, with the rest unexplained. Within this sample are some 150,000 clones, with around 77% of them counted one time only. 1.3% to 1.5% of the sample belongs to the ten largest clones. The sequenced sample consisted of PBMCs. These receptors were collected from a man between 60 and 70 years old in good health and CMV-seronegative.

This clone was seen more than once but under ten times. This chain uses TRBV7-9 with TRBJ2-7; D is possibly TRBD2 (7 bases). The germline V gene has CDR1 SEHNR and CDR2 FQNEAQ (reference sequence). The V end lost 5 bases, the J end lost 3 bases, and 14 bases lay between the germline ends. This CDR3 is built from 14 residues. The CDR3 sequence is CASSPRGGLYEQYF. CDR3 nucleotides: TGTGCCAGCAGCCCGAGGGGGGGGCTCTACGAGCAGTACTTC.

V and J are TRBV4-1 and TRBJ2-3; weak D call: TRBD2 (6 bases). Germline assignment: CDR1 MGHRA and CDR2 YSYEKL. V was cut by 0 bases and J by 5 bases, with 9 bases left in between. The CDR3 consists of 14 residues. The CDR3 sequence: CASSQDWRGDTQYF. DNA of the CDR3: TGCGCCAGCAGCCAAGATTGGCGGGGAGATACGCAGTATTTT.

This clone was observed a few times. The chain links TRBV5-1 to TRBJ2-3; 9 bases align to TRBD1. CDR1 and CDR2 (germline): SGHRS, YFSETQ. This CDR3 region has 14 residues. V lost 7 bases, J lost 5 bases, and 8 bases stayed unmatched. CDR3 DNA: TGCGCCAGCGAGATGGGACAGGGCGGAGATACGCAGTATTTT. Translating it yields CASEMGQGGDTQYF.

V and J are TRBV30 and TRBJ2-1; D remains ambiguous. The CDR3 is 14 residues long. Germline V gene data show CDR1 as GTSNPN and CDR2 as SVGIG (reference sequence). Deletions cut 1 base from V and 5 bases from J, with 12 bases between. The DNA of the CDR3 is TGTGCCTGGAGTGCGTACATCTTACACAATGAGCAGTTCTTC. It specifies CAWSAYILHNEQFF.

The table lists this clone with a count of one. The CDR3 protein is CASSLAGQGREAFF. The CDR3 coding sequence is TGTGCCAGCAGTTTAGCAGGACAGGGGAGAGAAGCTTTCTTT. The V gene is TRBV28, the J gene TRBJ1-1; 9 nucleotides align to TRBD1. The CDR3 is made up of 14 amino acids. The trim removed 2 bases at V and 8 bases at J, leaving 6 bases unmatched. CDR1 is MDHEN, CDR2 SYDVKM, per germline.

The chain couples TRBV7-3 to TRBJ2-5, with a weak D call TRBD2 (5 bases). Trimming stripped 0 bases from V and 2 bases from J, with 10 bases between. The CDR3 contains 15 residues. The germline CDR1 and CDR2 sequences are SGHTA and FQGTGA. The CDR3 sequence is CASSLTHGNQETQYF. CDR3 nucleotide sequence: TGTGCCAGCAGCTTAACGCACGGGAATCAAGAGACCCAGTACTTC.

The chain employs TRBV15 and TRBJ2-2; D unclear. The CDR3 contains 15 residues. Germline CDR1 reads LNHNV; CDR2 reads YYDKDF (reference sequence). V dropped 0 bases and J dropped 3 bases, with 8 bases sitting between them. The DNA of the CDR3 is TGTGCCACCAGCAGAGATCCCAGTTACACCGGGGAGCTGTTTTTT. Translated, it gives CATSRDPSYTGELFF.

This chain joins TRBV30 and TRBJ1-1, with unresolved D. V lost 4 bases and J 2 bases, leaving 8 bases between the germline ends. The CDR3 sequence is 12 residues long. CDR1 is GTSNPN and CDR2 is SVGIG in the germline V gene (reference sequence). CDR3 region: CAWTGLNTEAFF. Here the CDR3 DNA reads TGTGCCTGGACCGGACTTAACACTGAAGCTTTCTTT.

The V gene is TRBV27, the J gene TRBJ2-1; 10 bases are a match to TRBD2. Germline CDR1 MNHEY, CDR2 SMNVEV (reference sequence). CDR3 length equals 17 residues. Trimming removed 2 bases from V and 7 bases from J; junction bases left unmatched: 11. The CDR3 reads CASSLITGLASRNEQFF. The CDR3 nucleotides read TGTGCCAGCAGTTTAATAACGGGACTAGCGTCCAGGAATGAGCAGTTCTTC.

The chain has TRBV9 and TRBJ2-7, with TRBD2 matching 12 bases. The V and J ends lost 3 bases and 6 bases, in that order; junction bases with no gene match: 4. The CDR3 totals 14 residues. Germline assignment: CDR1 SGDLS and CDR2 YYNGEE. In DNA, the CDR3 is TGTGCCAGCAGCGCAGGGGGACTAGCGGGCGAGCAGTACTTC. Translation gives CASSAGGLAGEQYF.

The chain combines TRBV28 with TRBJ1-2; perhaps TRBD1 as D (6 bases). The CDR3 has 18 residues. The V end was cut by 1 base, the J end by 5 bases, with 23 bases between. Looked up from germline, CDR1 is MDHEN and CDR2 is SYDVKM. The CDR3: CASSLLALEQGDRYGYTF. The CDR3 DNA is TGTGCCAGCAGTTTATTAGCGCTCGAACAGGGAGATCGGTATGGCTACACCTTC.

This clone came up once. The chain's CDR3 is CASSLRDRVRADTQYF. CDR3 DNA: TGTGCCAGTAGTCTCCGGGACAGGGTAAGGGCAGATACGCAGTATTTT. The gene calls are TRBV19 and TRBJ2-3; TRBD1 aligns across 9 bases. V lost 5 bases and J lost 4; bases outside the gene matches: 10. CDR3 size: 16 residues. Germline CDR1 LNHDA, CDR2 SQIVND (reference sequence).

The chain couples TRBV2 to TRBJ1-1, with 8 bases that match TRBD1. The CDR3 length is 12 residues. The germline V gene has CDR1 SNHLY and CDR2 FYNNEI. The CDR3 DNA is TGTGCTACCCCGGACAGGGACACTGAAGCTTTCTTT. Its translation: CATPDRDTEAFF.

V usage is TRBV11-2 and J usage is TRBJ2-5, with D possibly TRBD2 on 6 matching bases. CDR1 and CDR2 from the germline V gene are SGHAT and FQNNGV. V gave up 0 bases and J gave up 4 bases, with 12 bases separating them. The CDR3 is 15 amino acids. CDR3 bases: TGTGCCAGCAGCTTAGATGGGCAGGAGGGAGAGACCCAGTACTTC. Its translation: CASSLDGQEGETQYF.

This chain connects TRBV6-5 to TRBJ2-6; D is uncertain. The CDR3 has 13 amino acids. CDR1 and CDR2 from the germline V gene are MNHEY and SVGAGI. The germline V and J ends were trimmed by 7 bases and 0 bases, with 4 bases remaining between them. The CDR3 DNA reads as TGTGCCAGCACCCGCTCTGGGGCCAACGTCCTGACTTTC. This sequence encodes CASTRSGANVLTF.

The V and J genes are TRBV5-1 and TRBJ2-3; 8 positions agree with TRBD1. The CDR3 sequence is 13 residues long. The V gene end was trimmed by 4 bases and the J gene end by 6 bases; junction bases not matched to a gene: 4. Looked up from germline, CDR1 is SGHRS and CDR2 is YFSETQ. In DNA, the CDR3 is TGCGCCAGCAGCCGGACAGGGTACGATACGCAGTATTTT. It encodes CASSRTGYDTQYF.

As DNA, the CDR3 is TGTGCCAGCAGACTGGACATGAACCAAGAGACCCAGTACTTC. This gives the protein CASRLDMNQETQYF. The chain combines TRBV5-6 with TRBJ2-5; tentatively, D is TRBD1 (5 bases). The CDR3 extends over 14 amino acids. V was clipped by 5 bases and J by 0 bases, with 11 bases between them. Germline V CDR1 and CDR2: SGHDT, YYEEEE.

The chain recombines TRBV15 with TRBJ1-5; D remains unclear. CDR3 length: 17 amino acids. Looked up from germline, CDR1 is LNHNV and CDR2 is YYDKDF (reference sequence). The V and J ends lost 0 bases and 2 bases respectively, with 14 bases between them. Here the CDR3 reads CATSRDLIQVGNQPQHF. The CDR3, as DNA: TGTGCCACCAGCAGAGATCTCATTCAGGTCGGCAATCAGCCCCAGCATTTT.

This chain links TRBV19 with TRBJ2-1; 8 bases are a match to TRBD2. The CDR3 contains 17 residues. CDR1 LNHDA and CDR2 SQIVND come from the germline V gene (reference sequence). The V gene end was trimmed by 8 bases and the J gene end by 8 bases; junction bases not matched to a gene: 20. This CDR3 reads CASRNKGVGGGSDEQFF. The CDR3 DNA follows: TGTGCCAGTCGGAATAAAGGGGTGGGCGGGGGGTCTGATGAGCAGTTCTTC.

The genes are TRBV28 and TRBJ1-5, with a tentative D call TRBD1 (6 bases). V shed 6 bases and J shed 4 bases, with 10 bases lying between them. Per the germline V gene, CDR1 is MDHEN and CDR2 is SYDVKM. This CDR3 comprises 13 residues. The CDR3 sequence: CASSRTGNQPQHF. The CDR3 DNA follows: TGTGCCAGCAGCCGAACAGGGAATCAGCCCCAGCATTTT.

This chain links TRBV30 with TRBJ2-7; a weak D match, TRBD1 (5 bases). With 1 base removed from V and 4 bases from J, the gap between germline ends came to 11 bases. The CDR3 is 13 residues long. Germline assignment: CDR1 GTSNPN and CDR2 SVGIG (reference sequence). This CDR3 is CAWSGLRAYEQYF. CDR3 bases: TGTGCCTGGAGTGGGCTCAGGGCGTACGAGCAGTACTTC. Full variable domain (remainder filled in from reference TRBV30 and TRBJ2-7): SQTIHQWPATLVQPVGSPLSLECTVEGTSNPNLYWYRQAAGRGLQLLFYSVGIGQISSEVPQNLSASRPQDRQFILSSKKLLLSDSGFYLCAWSGLRAYEQYFGPGTRLTVT.

The CDR3 DNA sequence: TGTGCCTGGGGACAAGAAAATCAGCCCCAGCATTTT. Translation: CAWGQENQPQHF. The chain is built from TRBV30 and TRBJ1-5; a weak D match, TRBD1 (5 bases). Germline-derived CDR1 and CDR2 are GTSNPN and SVGIG (reference sequence). CDR3 length: 12 residues. Trimming removed 5 bases at V and 4 bases at J, with 9 bases between.

The count of this clone is one. The chain is built from TRBV2 and TRBJ2-7, with 7 bases matching TRBD2. The CDR3 totals 12 residues. The J segment lost 8 bases and the V segment lost 8 bases, leaving 9 bases of the junction unmatched. CDR1 and CDR2 (germline): SNHLY, FYNNEI. The CDR3 is CASRGGRGQQYF. The DNA for the CDR3 is TGTGCCAGCCGGGGCGGGAGAGGTCAGCAGTACTTC.

The chain joins TRBV19 to TRBJ1-1, with D possibly matching TRBD1 (6 bases). Germline V gene data show CDR1 as LNHDA and CDR2 as SQIVND (reference sequence). CDR3 length: 13 amino acids. V lost 6 bases, J lost 4 bases, and 12 bases lay in between. The CDR3 sequence: CASSRQVSTEAFF. CDR3 DNA sequence: TGTGCCAGTAGCAGACAGGTATCCACTGAAGCTTTCTTT.

Written as DNA, the CDR3 is TGCGCCAGCAGCTTGGACGTGCAGGCTTGGAACGAGCAGTACTTC. Translation gives CASSLDVQAWNEQYF. The genes are TRBV5-1 and TRBJ2-7; no reliable D call. The germline V gene has CDR1 SGHRS and CDR2 YFSETQ. This CDR3 comprises 15 residues. The ends were cut back, 0 bases at V and 5 bases at J, with 15 bases in the middle.

The V call is TRBV5-5, the J call TRBJ1-4; 8 nucleotides line up with TRBD1. Looked up from germline, CDR1 is SGHKS and CDR2 is YYEKEE (reference sequence). This CDR3 is 15 amino acids long. The V gene end was trimmed by 4 bases and the J gene end by 6 bases; junction bases not matched to a gene: 8. For the CDR3, the DNA is TGTGCCAGCAGCGGACAGGGACGGGGCGATGAAAAACTGTTTTTT. Translating gives CASSGQGRGDEKLFF.

This clone was seen only a few times. V and J are TRBV10-3 and TRBJ2-2, with a tentative D call TRBD1 (6 bases). Trimming removed 6 bases at V and 0 bases at J, with 11 bases between. The CDR3 loop spans 15 amino acids. CDR1 and CDR2 (germline): ENHRY, SYGVKD. The CDR3 protein is CAISTGTTNTGELFF. DNA of the CDR3: TGTGCCATCAGCACCGGGACAACGAACACCGGGGAGCTGTTTTTT.

The chain carries TRBV5-4 and TRBJ1-2, with 8 bases identical to TRBD1. This CDR3 region has 14 residues. CDR1 SGHNT and CDR2 YYREEE come from the germline V gene (reference sequence). Trimming at V came to 4 bases and at J to 3 bases, leaving 5 bases not matched to a gene. This CDR3 reads CASSVDRGDYGYTF. The CDR3 nucleotides are TGTGCCAGCAGCGTTGACAGGGGCGACTATGGCTACACCTTC.

The J gene is TRBJ2-5, the V gene TRBV6-6; no firm D call. V shed 2 bases and J shed 0 bases, with 10 bases lying between them. The CDR3 has 15 residues. CDR1 is MNHNY, CDR2 SVGAGI, per germline (reference sequence). The CDR3 reads CASSYGLQYQETQYF. The CDR3 coding sequence is TGTGCCAGCAGTTACGGTCTCCAGTACCAAGAGACCCAGTACTTC.

This clone was seen more than once but under ten times. The CDR3 reads CASSPLLGGSYNEQFF. CDR3 DNA sequence: TGTGCCAGCTCACCGCTACTAGGGGGCTCCTACAATGAGCAGTTCTTC. V and J are TRBV18 and TRBJ2-1, with D maybe TRBD1 (6 bases). With 3 bases removed from V and 0 bases from J, the gap between germline ends came to 12 bases. Germline V gene sequence: CDR1 KGHSH, CDR2 LQKENI. This CDR3 is built from 16 residues.

The rearrangement uses TRBV7-3 and TRBJ1-6; D uncertain. Deletions cut 3 bases from V and 7 bases from J, with 10 bases between. The CDR3 is 14 amino acids. From germline, CDR1 is SGHTA and CDR2 FQGTGA. The CDR3 sequence: CASSLGSGNSPLHF. The DNA of the CDR3 is TGTGCCAGCAGCTTGGGGTCGGGGAATTCACCCCTCCACTTT.

The DNA for the CDR3 is TGTGCCAGCAGCACAAGGGGCAGCACCGGGGAGCTGTTTTTT. It is translated as CASSTRGSTGELFF. The gene calls are TRBV7-3 and TRBJ2-2; TRBD1 might be the D (5 bases). V was cut by 5 bases and J by 4 bases, with 11 bases left in between. The germline CDR1 and CDR2 sequences are SGHTA and FQGTGA. The CDR3 extends over 14 amino acids.